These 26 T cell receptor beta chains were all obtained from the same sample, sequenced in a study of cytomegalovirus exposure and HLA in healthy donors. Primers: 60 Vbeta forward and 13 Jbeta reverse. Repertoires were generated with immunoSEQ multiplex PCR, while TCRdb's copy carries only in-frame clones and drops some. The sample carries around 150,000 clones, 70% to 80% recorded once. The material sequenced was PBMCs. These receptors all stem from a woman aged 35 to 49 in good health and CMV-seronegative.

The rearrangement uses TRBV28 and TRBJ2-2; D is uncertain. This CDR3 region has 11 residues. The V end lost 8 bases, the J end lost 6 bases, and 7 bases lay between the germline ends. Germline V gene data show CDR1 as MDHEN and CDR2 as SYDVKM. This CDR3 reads CASFLAGELFF. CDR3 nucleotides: TGTGCCAGCTTTTTAGCCGGGGAGCTGTTTTTT.

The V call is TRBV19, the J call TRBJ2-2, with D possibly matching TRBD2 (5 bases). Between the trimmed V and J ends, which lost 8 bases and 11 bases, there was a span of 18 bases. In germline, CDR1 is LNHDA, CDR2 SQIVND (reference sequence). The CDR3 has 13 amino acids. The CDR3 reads CASQESGWEELFF. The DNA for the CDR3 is TGTGCCAGTCAGGAGTCGGGGTGGGAAGAGCTGTTTTTT.

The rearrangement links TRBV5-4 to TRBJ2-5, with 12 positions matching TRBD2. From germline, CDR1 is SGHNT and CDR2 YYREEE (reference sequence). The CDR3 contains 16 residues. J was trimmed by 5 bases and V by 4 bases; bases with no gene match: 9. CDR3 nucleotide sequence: TGTGCCAGCAGCAACGGACTAGCGGGGCTGCGGGAGACCCAGTACTTC. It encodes CASSNGLAGLRETQYF.

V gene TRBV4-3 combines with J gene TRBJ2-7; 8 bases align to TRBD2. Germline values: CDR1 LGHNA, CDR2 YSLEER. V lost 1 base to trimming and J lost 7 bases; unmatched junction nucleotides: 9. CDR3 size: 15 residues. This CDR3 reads CASSQGSGPSGEQYF. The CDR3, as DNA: TGCGCCAGCAGCCAAGGTAGTGGCCCTAGCGGGGAGCAGTACTTC.

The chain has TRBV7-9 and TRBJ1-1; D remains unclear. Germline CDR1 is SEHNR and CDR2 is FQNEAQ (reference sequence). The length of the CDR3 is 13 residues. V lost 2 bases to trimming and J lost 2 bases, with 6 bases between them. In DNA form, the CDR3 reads TGTGCCAGCAGCTTAACATCCAACACTGAAGCTTTCTTT. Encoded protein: CASSLTSNTEAFF.

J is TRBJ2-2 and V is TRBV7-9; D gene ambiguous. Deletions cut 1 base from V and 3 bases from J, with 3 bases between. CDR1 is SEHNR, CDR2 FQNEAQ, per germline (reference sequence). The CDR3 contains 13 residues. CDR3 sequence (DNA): TGTGCCAGCAGCTTAGTAGACACCGGGGAGCTGTTTTTT. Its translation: CASSLVDTGELFF.

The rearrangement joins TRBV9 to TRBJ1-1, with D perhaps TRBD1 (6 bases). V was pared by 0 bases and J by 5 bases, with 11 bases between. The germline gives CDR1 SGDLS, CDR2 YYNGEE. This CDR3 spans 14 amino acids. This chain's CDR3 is CASSVGLGGTEAFF. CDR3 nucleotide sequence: TGTGCCAGCAGCGTAGGGCTAGGGGGAACTGAAGCTTTCTTT.

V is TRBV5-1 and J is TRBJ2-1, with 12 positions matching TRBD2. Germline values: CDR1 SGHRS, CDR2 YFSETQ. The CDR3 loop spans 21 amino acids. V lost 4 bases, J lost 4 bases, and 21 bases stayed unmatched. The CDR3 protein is CASSGGWDRHSGTSGYNEQFF. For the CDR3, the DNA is TGCGCCAGCAGCGGGGGGTGGGACAGACACTCCGGGACTAGCGGGTACAATGAGCAGTTCTTC.

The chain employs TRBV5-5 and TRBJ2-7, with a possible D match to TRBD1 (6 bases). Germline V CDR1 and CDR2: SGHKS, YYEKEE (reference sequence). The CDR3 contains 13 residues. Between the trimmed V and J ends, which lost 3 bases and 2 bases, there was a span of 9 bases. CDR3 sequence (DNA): TGTGCCAGCAGCTCCCAGGGGACCTACGAGCAGTACTTC. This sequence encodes CASSSQGTYEQYF.

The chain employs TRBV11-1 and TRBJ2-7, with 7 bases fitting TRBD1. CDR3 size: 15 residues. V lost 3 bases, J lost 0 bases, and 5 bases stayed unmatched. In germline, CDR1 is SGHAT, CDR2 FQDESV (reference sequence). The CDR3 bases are TGTGCCAGCAGCTTCCGGGACAGAGGCTCCTACGAGCAGTACTTC. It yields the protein CASSFRDRGSYEQYF.

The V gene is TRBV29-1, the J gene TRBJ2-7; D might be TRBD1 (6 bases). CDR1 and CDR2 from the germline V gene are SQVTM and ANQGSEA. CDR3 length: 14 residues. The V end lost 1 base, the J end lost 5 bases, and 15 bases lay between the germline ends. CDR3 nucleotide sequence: TGCAGCGTTGAAGGGGATAGGGGGAGAAACGAGCAGTACTTC. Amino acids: CSVEGDRGRNEQYF.

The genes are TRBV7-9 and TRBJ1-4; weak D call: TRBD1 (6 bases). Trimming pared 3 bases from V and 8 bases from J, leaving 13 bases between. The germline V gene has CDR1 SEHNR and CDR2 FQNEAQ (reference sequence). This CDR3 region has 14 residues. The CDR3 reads CASSFDRLGEKLFF. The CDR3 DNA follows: TGTGCCAGCAGCTTCGACAGGTTGGGGGAAAAACTGTTTTTT.

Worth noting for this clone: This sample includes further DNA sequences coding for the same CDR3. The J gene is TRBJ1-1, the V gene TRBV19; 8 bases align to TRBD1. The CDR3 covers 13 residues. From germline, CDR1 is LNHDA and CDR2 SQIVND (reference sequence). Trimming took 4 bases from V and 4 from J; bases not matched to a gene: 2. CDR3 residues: CASSTTGGTEAFF. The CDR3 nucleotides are TGTGCCAGTAGTACAACAGGGGGCACTGAAGCTTTCTTT.

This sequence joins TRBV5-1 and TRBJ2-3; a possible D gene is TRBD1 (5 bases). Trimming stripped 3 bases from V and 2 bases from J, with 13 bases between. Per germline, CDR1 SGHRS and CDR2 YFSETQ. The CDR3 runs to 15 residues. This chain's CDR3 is CASSSTDIATDTQYF. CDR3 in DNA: TGCGCCAGCAGCTCGACAGACATAGCCACAGATACGCAGTATTTT.

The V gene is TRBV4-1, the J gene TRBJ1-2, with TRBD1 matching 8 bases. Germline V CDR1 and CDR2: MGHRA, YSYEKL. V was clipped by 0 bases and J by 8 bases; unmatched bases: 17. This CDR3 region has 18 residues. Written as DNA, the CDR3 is TGCGCCAGCAGCCAAGAGGGAGGACGCCAGGGGGCGTGGGGCGGCTACACCTTC. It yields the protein CASSQEGGRQGAWGGYTF.

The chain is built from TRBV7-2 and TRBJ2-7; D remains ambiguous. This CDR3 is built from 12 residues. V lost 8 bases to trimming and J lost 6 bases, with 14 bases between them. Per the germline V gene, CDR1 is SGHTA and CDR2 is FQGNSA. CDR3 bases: TGTGCCAGCGCGGCCCCTAACGGCGAGCAGTACTTC. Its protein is CASAAPNGEQYF.

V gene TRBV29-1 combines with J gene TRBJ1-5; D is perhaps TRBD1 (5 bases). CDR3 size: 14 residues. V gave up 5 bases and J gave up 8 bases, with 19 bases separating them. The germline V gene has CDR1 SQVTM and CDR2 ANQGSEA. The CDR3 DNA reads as TGCAGCGTTAGTTCCGGGGGTACGGAGGAGCCCCAGCATTTT. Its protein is CSVSSGGTEEPQHF.

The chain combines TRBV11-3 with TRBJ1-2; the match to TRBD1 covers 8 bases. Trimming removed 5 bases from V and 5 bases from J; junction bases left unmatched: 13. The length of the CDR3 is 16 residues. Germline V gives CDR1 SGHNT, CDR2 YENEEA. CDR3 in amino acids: CASSPSDGTGHYGYTF. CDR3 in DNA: TGTGCCAGCAGCCCTAGCGACGGGACAGGACATTATGGCTACACCTTC.

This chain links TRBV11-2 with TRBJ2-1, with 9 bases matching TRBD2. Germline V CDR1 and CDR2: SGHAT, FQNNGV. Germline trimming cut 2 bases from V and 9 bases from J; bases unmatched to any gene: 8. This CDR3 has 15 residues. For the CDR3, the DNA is TGTGCCAGCAGCTTATCTGTAGCGGGAGCGGTTGAGCAGTTCTTC. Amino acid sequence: CASSLSVAGAVEQFF.

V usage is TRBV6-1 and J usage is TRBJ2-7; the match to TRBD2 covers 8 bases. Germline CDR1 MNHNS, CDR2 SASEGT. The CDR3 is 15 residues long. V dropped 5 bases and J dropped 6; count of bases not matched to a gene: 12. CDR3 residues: CASSTGTSGPGEQYF. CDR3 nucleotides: TGTGCCAGCAGTACCGGGACTAGTGGACCCGGCGAGCAGTACTTC.

The DNA for the CDR3 is TGCGCCAGCAGCCAAGATTACGGGGGGAATGGCTACACCTTC. It is translated as CASSQDYGGNGYTF. The chain combines TRBV4-3 with TRBJ1-2, with D possibly matching TRBD1 (5 bases). The CDR3 loop spans 14 amino acids. Germline assignment: CDR1 LGHNA and CDR2 YSLEER. The germline V and J ends were trimmed by 0 bases and 6 bases, with 11 bases remaining between them.

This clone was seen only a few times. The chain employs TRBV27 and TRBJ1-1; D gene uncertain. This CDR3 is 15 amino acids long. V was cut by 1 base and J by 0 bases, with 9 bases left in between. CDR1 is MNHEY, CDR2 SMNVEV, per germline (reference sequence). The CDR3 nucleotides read TGTGCCAGCAGTTTATTGGGCGGGGTGAACACTGAAGCTTTCTTT. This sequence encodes CASSLLGGVNTEAFF.

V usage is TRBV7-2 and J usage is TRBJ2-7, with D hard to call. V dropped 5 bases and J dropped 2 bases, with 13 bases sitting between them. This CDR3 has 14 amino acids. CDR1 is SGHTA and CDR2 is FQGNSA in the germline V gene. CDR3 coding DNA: TGTGCCAGCAGCCCCCCTTTTCCCCCCTACGAGCAGTACTTC. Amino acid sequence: CASSPPFPPYEQYF.

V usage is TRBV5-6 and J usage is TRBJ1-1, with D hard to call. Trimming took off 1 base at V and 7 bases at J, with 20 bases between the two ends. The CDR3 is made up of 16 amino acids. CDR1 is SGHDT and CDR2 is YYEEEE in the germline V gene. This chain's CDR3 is CASSLPGQTDGNEAFF. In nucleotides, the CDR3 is TGTGCCAGCAGCTTGCCAGGTCAGACCGATGGAAATGAAGCTTTCTTT.

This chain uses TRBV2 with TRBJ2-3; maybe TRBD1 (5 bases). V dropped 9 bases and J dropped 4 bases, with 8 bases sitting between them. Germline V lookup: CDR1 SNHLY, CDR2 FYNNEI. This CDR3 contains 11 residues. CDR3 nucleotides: TGTGCCAGTACAGGATCAGATACGCAGTATTTT. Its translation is CASTGSDTQYF.

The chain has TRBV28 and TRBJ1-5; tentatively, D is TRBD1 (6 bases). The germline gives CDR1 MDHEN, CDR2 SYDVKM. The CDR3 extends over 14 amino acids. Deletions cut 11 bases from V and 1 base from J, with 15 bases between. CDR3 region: CASRGGRSNQPQHF. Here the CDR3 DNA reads TGTGCCTCCCGGGGGGGCAGGAGCAATCAGCCCCAGCATTTT.